This TCR beta chain was identified during a study of blood T cell repertoires in COVID-19. About the research overall: COVID-19 samples from acute and convalescent phases originated in the United States, Italy and Spain.

Those enrolled in Seattle joined during active infection and were followed longitudinally afterward. As processed by the authors: Amplification of reference gene primers was used by the study to estimate nucleated cell counts. Repertoires were generated with immunoSEQ multiplex PCR, while TCRdb's copy carries only in-frame clones and drops some. That table gives V, J and clone size, and the DNA gave D and trimming. The sample shows approximately 260,000 clones, around 90% of them seen only once. This CDR3 is built from 15 residues. Germline V lookup: CDR1 SGHRS, CDR2 YFSETQ. J lost 0 bases, V lost 7 bases, and 7 bases had no gene match.

The source is a woman between 55 and 75 years old with COVID-19, enrolled during active disease. Sequencing used peripheral blood. The rearrangement uses TRBV5-1 and TRBJ2-7; 10 bases match TRBD1. For the CDR3, the DNA is TGCGCCAGCTCCCCGGGACAGGGGTTCTCCTACGAGCAGTACTTC. Amino acid sequence: CASSPGQGFSYEQYF.